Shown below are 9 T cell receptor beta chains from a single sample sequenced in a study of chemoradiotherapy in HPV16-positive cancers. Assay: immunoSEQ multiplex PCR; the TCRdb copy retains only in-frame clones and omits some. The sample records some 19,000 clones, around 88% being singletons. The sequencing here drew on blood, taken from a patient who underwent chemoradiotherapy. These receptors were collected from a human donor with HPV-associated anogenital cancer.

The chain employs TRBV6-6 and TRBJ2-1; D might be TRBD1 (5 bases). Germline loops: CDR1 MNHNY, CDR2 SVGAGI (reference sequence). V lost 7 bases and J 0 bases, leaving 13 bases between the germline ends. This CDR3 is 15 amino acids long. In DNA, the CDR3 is TGTGCCAGCATTCGATGGGGCACCTCCTACAATGAGCAGTTCTTC. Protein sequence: CASIRWGTSYNEQFF.

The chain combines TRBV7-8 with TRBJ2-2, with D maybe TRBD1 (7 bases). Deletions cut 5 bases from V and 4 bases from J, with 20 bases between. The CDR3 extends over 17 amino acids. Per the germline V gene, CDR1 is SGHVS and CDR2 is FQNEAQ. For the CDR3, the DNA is TGTGCCAGCAGCCCCAGGGGTGGCAGGGGGGTCACCGGGGAGCTGTTTTTT. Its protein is CASSPRGGRGVTGELFF.

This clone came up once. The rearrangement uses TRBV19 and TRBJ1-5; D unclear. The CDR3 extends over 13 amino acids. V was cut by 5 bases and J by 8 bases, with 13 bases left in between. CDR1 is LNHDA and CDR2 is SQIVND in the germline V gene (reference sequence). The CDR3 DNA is TGTGCCAGTAGTTACAATTCCGGCGAGCCCCAGCATTTT. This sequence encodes CASSYNSGEPQHF. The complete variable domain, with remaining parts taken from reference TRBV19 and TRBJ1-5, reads DGGITQSPKYLFRKEGQNVTLSCEQNLNHDAMYWYRQDPGQGLRLIYYSQIVNDFQKGDIAEGYSVSREKKESFPLTVTSAQKNPTAFYLCASSYNSGEPQHFGDGTRLSIL.

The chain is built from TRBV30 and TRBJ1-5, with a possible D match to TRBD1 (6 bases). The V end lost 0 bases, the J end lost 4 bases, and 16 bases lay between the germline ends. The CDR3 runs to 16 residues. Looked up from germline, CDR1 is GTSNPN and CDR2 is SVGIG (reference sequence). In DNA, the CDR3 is TGTGCCTGGAGTGTACGGGACACCCGTAGGAATCAGCCCCAGCATTTT. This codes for CAWSVRDTRRNQPQHF.

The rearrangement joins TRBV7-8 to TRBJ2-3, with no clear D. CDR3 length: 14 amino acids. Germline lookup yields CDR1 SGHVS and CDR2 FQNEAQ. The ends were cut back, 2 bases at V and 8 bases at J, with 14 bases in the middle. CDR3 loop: CASSLLELPLTQYF. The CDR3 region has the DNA TGTGCCAGCAGCTTACTAGAGTTGCCTCTTACGCAGTATTTT.

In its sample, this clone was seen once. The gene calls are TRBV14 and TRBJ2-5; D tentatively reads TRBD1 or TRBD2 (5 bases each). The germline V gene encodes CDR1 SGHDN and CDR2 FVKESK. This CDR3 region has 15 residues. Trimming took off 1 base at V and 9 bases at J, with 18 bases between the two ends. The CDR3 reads CASSQVRGPEGAQYF. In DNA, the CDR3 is TGTGCCAGCAGCCAAGTGAGAGGGCCGGAAGGGGCCCAGTACTTC.

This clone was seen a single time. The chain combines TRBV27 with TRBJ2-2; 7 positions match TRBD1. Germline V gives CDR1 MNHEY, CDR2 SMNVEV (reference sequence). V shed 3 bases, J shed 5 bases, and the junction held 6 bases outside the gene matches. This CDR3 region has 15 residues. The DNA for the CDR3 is TGTGCCAGCAGTTTCGGGACAGATCGGACCGGGGAGCTGTTTTTT. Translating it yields CASSFGTDRTGELFF.

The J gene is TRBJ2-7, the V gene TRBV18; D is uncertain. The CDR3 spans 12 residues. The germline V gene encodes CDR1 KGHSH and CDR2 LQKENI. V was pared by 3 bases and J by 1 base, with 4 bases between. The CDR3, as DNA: TGTGCCAGCTCACCCTCGTCCTACGAGCAGTACTTC. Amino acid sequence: CASSPSSYEQYF.

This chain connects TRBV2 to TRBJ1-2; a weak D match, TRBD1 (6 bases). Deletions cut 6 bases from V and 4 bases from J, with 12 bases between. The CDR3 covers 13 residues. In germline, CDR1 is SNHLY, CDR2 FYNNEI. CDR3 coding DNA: TGTGCCAGCAGCACACAGGGCGGCTATGGCTACACCTTC. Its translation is CASSTQGGYGYTF.